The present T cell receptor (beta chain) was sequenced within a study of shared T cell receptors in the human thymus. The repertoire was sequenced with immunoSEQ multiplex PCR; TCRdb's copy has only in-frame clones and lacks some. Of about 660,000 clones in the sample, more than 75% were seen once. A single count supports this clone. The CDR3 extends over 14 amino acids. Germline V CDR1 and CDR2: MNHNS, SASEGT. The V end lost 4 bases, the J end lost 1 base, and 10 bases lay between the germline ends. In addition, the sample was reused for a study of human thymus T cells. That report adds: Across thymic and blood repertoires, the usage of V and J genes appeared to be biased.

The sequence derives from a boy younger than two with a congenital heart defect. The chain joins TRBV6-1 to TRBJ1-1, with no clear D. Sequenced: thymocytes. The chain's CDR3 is CASSVGEPNTEAFF. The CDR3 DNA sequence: TGTGCCAGCAGTGTCGGGGAGCCGAACACTGAAGCTTTCTTT.